This entry describes one T cell receptor beta chain. Its specificity is not known. This entry belongs to a study of cytomegalovirus exposure and HLA in healthy donors. Using immunoSEQ multiplex PCR, the repertoire was profiled, and TCRdb retains in-frame clones only, with some absent. The profile shows 90,000 to 150,000 clones, roughly 86% of them singletons. The CDR3 runs to 16 residues. Trimming removed 0 bases at V and 1 base at J, with 13 bases between. Germline CDR1 GTSNPN, CDR2 SVGIG (reference sequence). General observations from the study: It was approximately 160 TCR beta chains that were listed as cytomegalovirus-associated. Diagnosis of cytomegalovirus status made by the classifier reportedly showed high specificity and sensitivity.

Sample: PBMCs. The receptor's source is a man younger than 30 in good health and CMV-seronegative. The rearrangement links TRBV30 to TRBJ2-4; no clear D. The CDR3 sequence is CAWSVRVPLAKNIQYF. The CDR3 DNA reads as TGTGCCTGGAGTGTAAGAGTTCCTTTGGCCAAAAACATTCAGTACTTC.